The text below deals with one T cell receptor (beta chain). This specimen belongs to a study of pediatric ulcerative colitis. Control subjects, colonoscoped for suspected IBD, had macroscopically and histologically normal endoscopy. Blood was drawn at the time of colonoscopy. Produced via immunoSEQ multiplex PCR; TCRdb's table is partial and in-frame only. In the table there are more than 50,000 clones, 80% to 90% of which are singletons. This CDR3 spans 14 amino acids. The V segment lost 4 bases and the J segment 1 base; nucleotides outside the gene matches: 2. Germline V gives CDR1 LNHDA, CDR2 SQIVND (reference sequence).

The chain carries TRBV19 and TRBJ1-1, with 8 bases lining up with TRBD1. This TCR was recovered from a boy aged 5-17 years who was a control in a study of pediatric ulcerative colitis. The sample taken for sequencing was blood. CDR3: CASSKDRANTEAFF. In DNA form, the CDR3 reads TGTGCCAGTAGTAAGGACAGGGCGAACACTGAAGCTTTCTTT.